A selection of T cell receptor beta chains follows, all from one sample in a study of blood T cell repertoires in COVID-19. The repertoire was sequenced with immunoSEQ multiplex PCR; TCRdb's copy has only in-frame clones and lacks some. Of 150,000 to 180,000 clones listed, approximately 78% are singletons. Material for sequencing was peripheral blood. Receptor source: a man of 80 years or more with acute or convalescent COVID-19. Each CDR3 is given with its conserved first and last residue. Each record gives: CDR3 protein, J gene, V gene.

CASSSRGDTEAFF,TRBJ1-1,TRBV3-1/TRBV3-2
CASSFFSTGELFF,TRBJ2-2,TRBV27
CASSLTGTGPYEQYF,TRBJ2-7,TRBV11-2
CSVAFRGGLRDTQYF,TRBJ2-3,TRBV29-1
CASSWTGGNTEAFF,TRBJ1-1,TRBV7-9
CASSTRTATDYGYTF,TRBJ1-2,TRBV6-5
CASSTLGMGDEKLFF,TRBJ1-4,TRBV19
CASRTRLNAGSYNSPLHF,TRBJ1-6,TRBV19
CASSLDGYPGETQYF,TRBJ2-5,TRBV5-4
CASTGQGFTEAFF,TRBJ1-1,TRBV2
CASSSQGAYTEAFF,TRBJ1-1,TRBV7-6
CSVPGPGDEKLFF,TRBJ1-4,TRBV29-1
CASSSGAGGEGYTF,TRBJ1-2,TRBV9
CASRETTDTDTQYF,TRBJ2-3,TRBV6-5
CAWLTNYGYTF,TRBJ1-2,TRBV30
CASSRDRANGYTF,TRBJ1-2,TRBV5-1
CASSIAGGYEQYF,TRBJ2-7,TRBV19
CAWSVRAGQGNEKLFF,TRBJ1-4,TRBV30
CASSELGTSGGRGSEQFF,TRBJ2-1,TRBV6-1
CASSLEAGINQPQHF,TRBJ1-5,TRBV19
CASSEQGAIGTGELFF,TRBJ2-2,TRBV9
CATSAFSGGTTDTQYF,TRBJ2-3,TRBV24-1
CAISEVKGGDNSPLHF,TRBJ1-6,TRBV10-3
CATSRVGQGISYGYTF,TRBJ1-2,TRBV15
CASRRLHVGDTEAFF,TRBJ1-1,TRBV6-5
CSVEGIKGPLYGYTF,TRBJ1-2,TRBV29-1
CASSVEEDRGNNEQFF,TRBJ2-1,TRBV9
CASRDKGSNQPQHF,TRBJ1-5,TRBV6-5
CASRNREGNQPQHF,TRBJ1-5,TRBV6-6
CASSPTGGSTGELFF,TRBJ2-2,TRBV7-3
CASRLDSSYNSPLHF,TRBJ1-6,TRBV6-6
CASSAEAGQGYEQYF,TRBJ2-7,TRBV9
CASSLSDYNEQFF,TRBJ2-1,TRBV28
CASRSFAANTEAFF,TRBJ1-1,TRBV19
CASSQGANTQYF,TRBJ2-3,TRBV3-1/TRBV3-2
CASSTSDSSNEQFF,TRBJ2-1,TRBV19
CASRVRGNTEAFF,TRBJ1-1,TRBV6-5
CASSIGQVVEKLFF,TRBJ1-4,TRBV19
CASSSGQGDQPQHF,TRBJ1-5,TRBV28
CATSDFGRGHDEQFF,TRBJ2-1,TRBV24-1
CASSPEGQGAEQYF,TRBJ2-7,TRBV13
CASSIGGGGTEAFF,TRBJ1-1,TRBV19
CASKPGHNLETQYF,TRBJ2-5,TRBV5-1
CASSLTGGVNTEAFF,TRBJ1-1,TRBV5-5
CASSEAEDGRGAFF,TRBJ1-1,TRBV6-1
CASSRGGWDTQYF,TRBJ2-3,TRBV6-5
CASTSGYSGDTQYF,TRBJ2-3,TRBV5-1
CASRAPVNYGYTF,TRBJ1-2,TRBV28
CASKQGLPNEKLFF,TRBJ1-4,TRBV5-1